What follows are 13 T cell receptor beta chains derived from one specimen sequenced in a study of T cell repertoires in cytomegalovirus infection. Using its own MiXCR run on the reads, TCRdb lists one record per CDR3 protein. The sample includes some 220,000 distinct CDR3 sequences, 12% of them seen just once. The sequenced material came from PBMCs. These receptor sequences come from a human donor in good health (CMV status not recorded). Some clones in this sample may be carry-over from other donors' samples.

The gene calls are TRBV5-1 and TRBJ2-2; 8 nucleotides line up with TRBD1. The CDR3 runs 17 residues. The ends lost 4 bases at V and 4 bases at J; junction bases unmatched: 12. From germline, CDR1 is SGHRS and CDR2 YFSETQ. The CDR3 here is CASSKGTGRRGTGELFF. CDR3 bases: TGCGCCAGCAGCAAAGGGACAGGTCGACGGGGCACCGGGGAGCTGTTTTTT.

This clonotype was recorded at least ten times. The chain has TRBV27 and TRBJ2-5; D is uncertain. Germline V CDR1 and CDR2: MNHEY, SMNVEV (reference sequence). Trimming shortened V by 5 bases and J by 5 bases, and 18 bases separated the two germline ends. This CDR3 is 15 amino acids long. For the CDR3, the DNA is TGTGCCAGCAGTCCCAATACTGTCGCTGGGGAGACCCAGTACTTC. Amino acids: CASSPNTVAGETQYF.

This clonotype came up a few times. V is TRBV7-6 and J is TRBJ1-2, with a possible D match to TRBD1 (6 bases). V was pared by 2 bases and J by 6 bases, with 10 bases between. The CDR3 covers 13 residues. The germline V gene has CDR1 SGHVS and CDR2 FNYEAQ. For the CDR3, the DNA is TGTGCCAGCAGCTTACAGGGGCGAAATGGCTACACCTTC. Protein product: CASSLQGRNGYTF.

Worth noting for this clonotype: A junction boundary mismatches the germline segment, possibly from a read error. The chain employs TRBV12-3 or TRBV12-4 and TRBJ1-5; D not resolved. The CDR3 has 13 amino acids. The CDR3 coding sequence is TGTGCCATCAGTTTAAGTAGCAATCAGCCCCAGCATTTT. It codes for CAISLSSNQPQHF.

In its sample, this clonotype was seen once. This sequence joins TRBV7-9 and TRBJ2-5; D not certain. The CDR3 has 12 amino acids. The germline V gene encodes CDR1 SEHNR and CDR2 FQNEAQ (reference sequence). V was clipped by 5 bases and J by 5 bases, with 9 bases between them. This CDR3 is CASSPVSETQYF. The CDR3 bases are TGTGCCAGCAGCCCAGTATCGGAGACCCAGTACTTC.

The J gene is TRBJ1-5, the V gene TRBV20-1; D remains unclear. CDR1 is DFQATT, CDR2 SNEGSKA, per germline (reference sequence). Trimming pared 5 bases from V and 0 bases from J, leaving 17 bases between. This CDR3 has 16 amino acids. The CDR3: CSACFRGCVSNQPQHF. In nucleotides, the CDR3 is TGCAGTGCTTGTTTCCGAGGGTGTGTTAGCAATCAGCCCCAGCATTTT.

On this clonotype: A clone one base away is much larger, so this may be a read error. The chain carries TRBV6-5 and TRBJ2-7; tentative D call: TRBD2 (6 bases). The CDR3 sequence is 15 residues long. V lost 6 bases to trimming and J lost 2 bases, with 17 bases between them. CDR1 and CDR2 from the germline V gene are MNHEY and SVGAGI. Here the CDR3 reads CASRPGLANTYEQYF. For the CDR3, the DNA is TGTGCCAGCAGACCAGGGCTAGCGAATACCTACGAGCAGTACTTC.

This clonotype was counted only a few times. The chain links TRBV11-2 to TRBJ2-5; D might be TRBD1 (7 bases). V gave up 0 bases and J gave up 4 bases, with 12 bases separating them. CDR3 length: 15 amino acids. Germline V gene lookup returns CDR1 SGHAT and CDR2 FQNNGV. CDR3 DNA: TGTGCCAGCAGCTTAGATCCAGGGGGAGGAGAGACCCAGTACTTC. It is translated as CASSLDPGGGETQYF.

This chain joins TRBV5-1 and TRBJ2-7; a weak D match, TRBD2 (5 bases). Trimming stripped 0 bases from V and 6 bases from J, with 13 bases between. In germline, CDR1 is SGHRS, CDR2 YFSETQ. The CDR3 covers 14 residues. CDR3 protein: CASSLAWWAGEQYF. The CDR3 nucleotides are TGCGCCAGCAGCTTGGCCTGGTGGGCGGGCGAGCAGTACTTC.

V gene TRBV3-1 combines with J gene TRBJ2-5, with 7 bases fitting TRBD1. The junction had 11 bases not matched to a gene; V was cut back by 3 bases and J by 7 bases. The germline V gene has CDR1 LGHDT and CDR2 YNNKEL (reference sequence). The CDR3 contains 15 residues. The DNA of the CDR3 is TGTGCCAGCAGCCAGGCCGACAGGGTGAAGGGGACCCAGTACTTC. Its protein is CASSQADRVKGTQYF.

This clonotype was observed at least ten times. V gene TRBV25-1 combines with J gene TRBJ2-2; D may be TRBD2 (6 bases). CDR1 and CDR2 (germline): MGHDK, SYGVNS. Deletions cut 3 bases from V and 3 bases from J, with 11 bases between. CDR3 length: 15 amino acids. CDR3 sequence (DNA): TGTGCCAGCAGTGAGCGGGACGTTTACACCGGGGAGCTGTTTTTT. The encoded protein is CASSERDVYTGELFF.

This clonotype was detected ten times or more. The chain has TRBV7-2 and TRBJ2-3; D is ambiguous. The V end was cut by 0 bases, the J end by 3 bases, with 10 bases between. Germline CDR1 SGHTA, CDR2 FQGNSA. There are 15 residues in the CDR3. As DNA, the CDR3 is TGTGCCAGCAGCTTAGCGTTCCAAATAACAGATACGCAGTATTTT. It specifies CASSLAFQITDTQYF. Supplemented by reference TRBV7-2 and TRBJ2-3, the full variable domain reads GAGVSQSPSNKVTEKGKDVELRCDPISGHTALYWYRQSLGQGLEFLIYFQGNSAPDKSGLPSDRFSAERTGGSVSTLTIQRTQQEDSAVYLCASSLAFQITDTQYFGPGTRLTVL.

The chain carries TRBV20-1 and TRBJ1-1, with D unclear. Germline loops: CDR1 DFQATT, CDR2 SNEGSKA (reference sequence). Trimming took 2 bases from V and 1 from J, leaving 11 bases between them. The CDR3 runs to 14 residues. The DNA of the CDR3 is TGCAGTGCTAGAAGACCCCGCGGGAACACTGAAGCTTTCTTT. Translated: CSARRPRGNTEAFF.